One and the same sample provided the 13 T cell receptor beta chains below, sequenced in a study of T cells in Graves' hyperthyroidism and ophthalmopathy. The source material, RNA transcripts, was used to amplify TCR beta CDR3 regions. Researchers ran a first-round RT-PCR on the TCR CDR3 using the HTBI primer set. TCRdb independently ran MiXCR on the multiplex PCR reads; one entry per CDR3 protein. The sample yields about 92,000 distinct CDR3 sequences, around 52% seen once. The material sequenced was blood. The receptor source for this set is a woman aged 40 to 55 with Graves' hyperthyroidism.

This clonotype was observed at least ten times. V gene TRBV6-5 combines with J gene TRBJ1-3, with D possibly being TRBD1 (6 bases). Germline CDR1 reads MNHEY; CDR2 reads SVGAGI. V was clipped by 2 bases and J by 0 bases, with 8 bases between them. This CDR3 is built from 15 residues. The CDR3 sequence: CASSYGTNSGNTIYF. In DNA, the CDR3 is TGTGCCAGCAGTTACGGGACAAACTCTGGAAACACCATATATTTT.

This sequence joins TRBV7-9 and TRBJ2-1; the D call may be TRBD1 or TRBD2 (5 bases each). The CDR3 loop spans 17 amino acids. Germline lookup yields CDR1 SEHNR and CDR2 FQNEAQ (reference sequence). V shed 5 bases and J shed 0 bases, with 17 bases lying between them. The CDR3 loop reads CASSTTGLASSYNEQFF. The CDR3 coding sequence is TGTGCCAGCAGCACCACGGGGCTGGCTAGCTCCTACAATGAGCAGTTCTTC.

With regard to this clonotype: The CDR3 carries no conserved terminal phenylalanine or tryptophan, so it likely arises from a read error. The limits of the CDR3 on the DNA are not certain, so only TCRdb's listed CDR3 is given. The CDR3 protein is CASSESVFLGGANVLCA. The genes are TRBV2 and TRBJ2-6. In germline, CDR1 is SNHLY, CDR2 FYNNEI. The CDR3 is 17 amino acids in total, end residues counted.

Of note for this clonotype: A much larger clone lies one base from this, so it may be a read error. The chain recombines TRBV29-1 with TRBJ1-4; TRBD1 agrees at 8 bases. Germline CDR1 reads SQVTM; CDR2 reads ANQGSEA. The trim removed 5 bases at V and 2 bases at J, leaving 1 base unmatched. The CDR3 sequence is 13 residues long. The CDR3 bases are TGCAGCGTTCCAGGGGGCACTAATGAAAAACTGTTTTTT. Translated, it gives CSVPGGTNEKLFF. Combining the CDR3 with reference TRBV29-1 and TRBJ1-4 gives the whole variable domain SAVISQKPSRDICQRGTSLTIQCQVDSQVTMMFWYRQQPGQSLTLIATANQGSEATYESGFVIDKFPISRPNLTFSTLTVSNMSPEDSSIYLCSVPGGTNEKLFFGSGTQLSVL.

This clonotype has just a few counts. The gene calls are TRBV10-3 and TRBJ2-6; unclear D gene. V shed 0 bases and J shed 8 bases, with 8 bases lying between them. The germline gives CDR1 ENHRY, CDR2 SYGVKD. The CDR3 covers 14 residues. Written as DNA, the CDR3 is TGTGCCATCAGTGAGTCGAAAGGGTCCAACGTCCTGACTTTC. Amino acids: CAISESKGSNVLTF.

There are many counts of this clonotype. J is TRBJ2-7 and V is TRBV7-9, with D tentatively TRBD2 (7 bases). Trimming cost V 5 bases and J 4 bases, with 15 bases left between them. The germline gives CDR1 SEHNR, CDR2 FQNEAQ (reference sequence). This CDR3 is 14 amino acids long. In DNA form, the CDR3 reads TGTGCCAGCAGCCCCTGGGGGGGCGGGTACGAGCAGTACTTC. Its protein is CASSPWGGGYEQYF.

The V call is TRBV24-1, the J call TRBJ1-2; D remains unclear. V was pared by 4 bases and J by 8 bases, with 7 bases between. The germline V gene has CDR1 KGHDR and CDR2 SFDVKD. This CDR3 comprises 11 residues. DNA of the CDR3: TGTGCCACCAGTGACGGGGTCGGCTACACCTTC. Its translation: CATSDGVGYTF.

The chain links TRBV2 to TRBJ2-5, with 10 bases aligning to TRBD2. V was pared by 6 bases and J by 5 bases, with 6 bases of the junction left unmatched. Looked up from germline, CDR1 is SNHLY and CDR2 is FYNNEI. This CDR3 is built from 14 residues. In DNA, the CDR3 is TGTGCCAGCAGCCCCTCTAGCGGGAGTGAGACCCAGTACTTC. Amino acid sequence: CASSPSSGSETQYF.

The V call is TRBV7-2, the J call TRBJ1-6; maybe TRBD1 (5 bases). V was cut by 1 base and J by 2 bases, with 9 bases left in between. The CDR3 runs 16 residues. In germline, CDR1 is SGHTA, CDR2 FQGNSA. CDR3 DNA sequence: TGTGCCAGCAGCTTAGTGGGACTAGCCTATAATTCACCCCTCCACTTT. Translated, it gives CASSLVGLAYNSPLHF.

This clonotype was observed a few times. A much larger clone is a single base away; this may be a read error. This rearrangement joins TRBV14 to TRBJ2-5; D remains unclear. The CDR3 sequence is 13 residues long. V lost 2 bases and J 7 bases, leaving 11 bases between the germline ends. Germline lookup yields CDR1 SGHDN and CDR2 FVKESK. In nucleotides, the CDR3 is TGTGCCAGCAGCCAAACCCTAGTGGGGACCCAGTACTTC. This translates into CASSQTLVGTQYF.

The J gene is TRBJ1-4, the V gene TRBV20-1; TRBD1 agrees at 8 bases. The germline V gene has CDR1 DFQATT and CDR2 SNEGSKA (reference sequence). Unmatched junction bases numbered 10, after V lost 2 bases and J lost 8 bases. This CDR3 is built from 15 residues. DNA of the CDR3: TGCAGTGCTAGACCGGGACAGGAGATCACCGAAAAACTGTTTTTT. Protein product: CSARPGQEITEKLFF.

As to this clonotype: This may come from a read error, since a much larger clone is one base off. The chain carries TRBV7-2 and TRBJ2-3; 9 bases agree with TRBD1. CDR1 and CDR2 (germline): SGHTA, FQGNSA. The CDR3 is 15 residues long. In nucleotides, the CDR3 is TGTGCCAGCAGCCCGGGACAGGGCCGTTTAGATACGCAGTGTTTT. Amino acids: CASSPGQGRLDTQCF.

This clonotype has at least ten counts. The chain employs TRBV29-1 and TRBJ1-4; 9 positions agree with TRBD1. The V segment lost 6 bases and the J segment 8 bases; nucleotides outside the gene matches: 7. The CDR3 contains 13 residues. CDR1 is SQVTM, CDR2 ANQGSEA, per germline. The CDR3 nucleotides are TGCAGCGTGTCACAGGGGGCTTGGGAAAAACTGTTTTTT. This translates into CSVSQGAWEKLFF.